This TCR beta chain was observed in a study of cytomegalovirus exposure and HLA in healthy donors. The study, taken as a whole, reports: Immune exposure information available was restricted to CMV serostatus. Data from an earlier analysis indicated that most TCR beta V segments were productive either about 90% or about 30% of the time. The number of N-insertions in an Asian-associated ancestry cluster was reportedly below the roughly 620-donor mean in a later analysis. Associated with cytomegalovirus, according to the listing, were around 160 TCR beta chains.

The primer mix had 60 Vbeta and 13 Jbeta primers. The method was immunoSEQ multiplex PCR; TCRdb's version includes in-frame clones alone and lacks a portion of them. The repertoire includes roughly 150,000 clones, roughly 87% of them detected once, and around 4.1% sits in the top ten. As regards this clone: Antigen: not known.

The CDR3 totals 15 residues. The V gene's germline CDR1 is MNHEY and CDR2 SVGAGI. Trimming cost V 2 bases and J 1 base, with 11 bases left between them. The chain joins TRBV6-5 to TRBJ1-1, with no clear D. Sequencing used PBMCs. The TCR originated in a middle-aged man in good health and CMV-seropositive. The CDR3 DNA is TGTGCCAGCAGTTACGGAAGAGGGCAGAACACTGAAGCTTTCTTT. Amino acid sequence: CASSYGRGQNTEAFF.